This entry features one T cell receptor beta chain sequence. This clonotype was detected ten times or more. It lacks a known antigen. Per-base qualities were not stored, and no clone one base away is much larger. Amplification of TCR beta CDR3 regions was carried out from RNA transcripts. For the first round of RT-PCR on the TCR CDR3, the HTBI primer set was used together with the Qiagen OneStep RT-PCR kit. The libraries were constructed in a second round of multiplex PCR and then size-selected and purified. Libraries were sequenced paired-end with 100 bp reads on an Illumina HiSeq2000. The paper's data handling went like this. Raw data were processed with SOAPnuke, discarding reads with adapters, uncalled bases, mean Phred below 15, or no exact constant-primer or identifier match. COPE v1.2.5 was used to merge the high-quality paired reads, and each unique nucleotide sequence was defined as a clonotype. MiTCR v1.1 was used to align the clonotypes against IMGT TRBV, TRBD and TRBJ reference segments. The analysis included only V-J combinations with a frequency above 0.0001, which together covered around 99% of the repertoires. The TCS score was defined as the ratio of F50 (clonal expansion) to E x V (chaos), calculated using BLOSUM62-based TCRdist between CDR3 peptides within each V-J. Welch's t-statistics and random forest reduced fewer than 600 V-J features to about 13, which were used in a naive Bayes classifier (R e1071). Starting from the raw public reads, TCRdb applied fastp trimming at Q25, assembled clones with MiXCR and retained in-frame beta chains. Entries are consolidated by CDR3 protein sequence, retaining the most common genes and DNA. None of the V and J calls come from the authors' own analysis; TCRdb made them. A total of some 650,000 distinct CDR3 sequences appear in this sample, roughly a sixth of them only once. 3% to 4% of the sample belongs to the ten largest clones.

The source of the sample is a study of T cells in Graves' hyperthyroidism and ophthalmopathy (dated by TCRdb to between 2018 and 2020). About the full investigation: Peripheral blood was collected at initial diagnosis, before any treatment. To identify TCR V-J signatures that set the groups apart, the researchers used a discovery cohort of 90 to 100 patients, made up of roughly 45 with Graves' ophthalmopathy and 57 with stable Graves' hyperthyroidism. An independent validation cohort of under 20 hyperthyroidism patients and about 16 patients who later progressed to ophthalmopathy tested prospective prediction of ophthalmopathy. The 100 or so discovery patients were randomly split 7:3 into training and test sets. Thyroid tissue and blood T-cell repertoires from more than five Graves' hyperthyroidism patients were also compared in the study. Once sampling was done, hyperthyroidism patients were given methimazole at a starting dose of 30 mg daily, whereas ophthalmopathy patients were given high-dose intravenous methylprednisolone. TCR Vbeta CDR3 sequencing of 135 peripheral blood samples (over 40 ophthalmopathy, 75 to 85 hyperthyroidism and roughly 17 progressor patients) is reported in the paper.

From cysteine to phenylalanine, the CDR3 is 16 amino acids long. The sequence is cut down to CDR3 DNA, 48 bases in frame from base 1. V loses 5 bases at its end and J loses 3 bases; junction bases beyond the gene matches: 9. CDR1 is given as MNHNS and CDR2 as SASEGT, both from the germline V gene. Summary of the overall study and its limitations: Most expanded thyroid clonotypes (frequency above 0.001) were also detected in blood, suggesting blood repertoires may reflect thyroid immune responses. A 13 V-J signature model separated ophthalmopathy from stable hyperthyroidism, with approximately 87% sensitivity and 81.08% specificity in cross-validation and 80%/75% in testing. No statistical method was used to fix the sample size in advance, and group allocation was not hidden from the investigators. In validation, progression to ophthalmopathy was predicted by the model with nearly 71% sensitivity and roughly 76% specificity, a median of 6.5 months before onset.

Ophthalmopathy patients had moderately to severely active disease, with a Clinical Activity Score of 3 or more, a NOSPECS grade of 4 or more, and a disease duration of less than 3 months. Exclusion was applied to patients with uncontrolled infections, other autoimmune diseases, pregnancy or lactation. Diagnoses relied on clinical symptoms, serum thyroxine and TRAb, thyroid ultrasound and orbital computed tomography. Ficoll-Paque density gradient centrifugation was used to isolate PBMCs from about 9 ml of fresh peripheral blood. Trizol reagent was used to extract total RNA, and RNA quality was then checked on an Agilent 2100 Bioanalyzer.

This clonotype originated in a woman aged 40-49 years with Graves' ophthalmopathy. Sequencing was performed on blood. Recombination linked TRBV6-1 to TRBJ2-1; TRBD2 agrees with 8 junctional bases. In nucleotides, the sequence is TGTGCCAGCAGTTCCCAGGTAGCGGGATACTACAATGAGCAGTTCTTC. This codes for CASSSQVAGYYNEQFF.